This TCR beta chain appears in the sequencing data of a study of cytomegalovirus exposure and HLA in healthy donors. Study results and caveats: Analysis was carried out at a later point, and it linked a missense DCLRE1C variant to TCR beta V- and J-gene trimming.

PCR amplification relied on 60 Vbeta primers (plus 13 Jbeta primers). Method: immunoSEQ multiplex PCR; TCRdb's copy keeps in-frame clones and lacks some. The sample lists some 120,000 clones, 65% to 80% seen once, with around 3.6% in the top ten. The CDR3 contains 14 residues. Looked up from germline, CDR1 is MDHEN and CDR2 is SYDVKM. Trimming removed 5 bases from V and 1 base from J, with 12 bases in between. The sample holds a few counts of this clone. Its cognate antigen is unknown. This sample includes further DNA sequences coding for the same CDR3. This TCR came from a young man in good health and CMV-seronegative. The V and J genes are TRBV28 and TRBJ2-7, with D perhaps TRBD2 (6 bases). The sample consisted of PBMCs. In nucleotides, the CDR3 is TGTGCCAGCAGTCCCGGGACTGGTTCCTACGAGCAGTACTTC. Its translation: CASSPGTGSYEQYF.